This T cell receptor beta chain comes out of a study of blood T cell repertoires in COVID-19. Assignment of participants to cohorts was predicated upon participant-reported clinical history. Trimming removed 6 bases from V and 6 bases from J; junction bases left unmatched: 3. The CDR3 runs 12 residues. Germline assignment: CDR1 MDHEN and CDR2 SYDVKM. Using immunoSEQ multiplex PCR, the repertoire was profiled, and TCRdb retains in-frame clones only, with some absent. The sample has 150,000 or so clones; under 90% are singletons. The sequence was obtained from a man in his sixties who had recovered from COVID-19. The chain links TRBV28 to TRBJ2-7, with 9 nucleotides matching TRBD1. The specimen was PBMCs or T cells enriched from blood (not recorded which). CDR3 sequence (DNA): TGTGCCAGCAGGGGGGACAGGGTCGAGCAGTACTTC. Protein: CASRGDRVEQYF.